Below are 12 T cell receptor beta chains sequenced from a single sample in a study of T-cell reconstitution after alpha-beta-depleted transplantation in children. Unique molecular identifiers tagged the TCRbeta library. TCRdb independently ran MiXCR on the PCR reads; one entry per CDR3 protein. Of fewer than 550,000 distinct CDR3 sequences detected, 9.5% to 12% appear once; the ten largest clones hold 14%. The starting material was PBMCs, mostly from graft donor cells, obtained 180 days after TCRalphabeta/CD19-depleted stem cell transplant. The receptor source for this set is a female patient aged 2-15 years who had a stem cell transplant for aplastic anemia, so the T cells may come from the graft donor.

In its sample, this clonotype was seen a few times. The chain employs TRBV9 and TRBJ2-7; tentative D call: TRBD2 (6 bases). Germline CDR1 reads SGDLS; CDR2 reads YYNGEE. CDR3 length: 16 amino acids. Trimming removed 4 bases at V and 1 base at J, with 18 bases between. The CDR3 region is CASSPRGYRDSYEQYF. CDR3 coding DNA: TGTGCCAGCAGCCCTCGGGGGTATCGCGATTCCTACGAGCAGTACTTC.

V gene TRBV7-9 combines with J gene TRBJ2-7; the D is unclear. Trimming took off 5 bases at V and 3 bases at J, with 8 bases between the two ends. Looked up from germline, CDR1 is SEHNR and CDR2 is FQNEAQ (reference sequence). This CDR3 is 12 amino acids long. The CDR3: CASSPLVYEQYF. For the CDR3, the DNA is TGTGCCAGCAGCCCGTTGGTCTACGAGCAGTACTTC.

This clonotype was picked up many times. V gene TRBV20-1 combines with J gene TRBJ2-2; TRBD1 agrees at 11 bases. Looked up from germline, CDR1 is DFQATT and CDR2 is SNEGSKA (reference sequence). This CDR3 region has 14 residues. V lost 6 bases to trimming and J lost 8 bases; unmatched junction nucleotides: 8. DNA for the CDR3: TGCAGTGCGGATGGACAGGGGGCTGATGGGGAGCTGTTTTTT. It codes for CSADGQGADGELFF.

This clonotype came up many times. V gene TRBV4-1 combines with J gene TRBJ2-7; tentatively, D is TRBD1 (6 bases). This CDR3 spans 14 amino acids. The germline gives CDR1 MGHRA, CDR2 YSYEKL. Trimming removed 2 bases at V and 0 bases at J, with 8 bases between. The CDR3 loop reads CASSQTDSSYEQYV. The CDR3 nucleotides are TGCGCCAGCAGCCAAACGGACAGCTCCTACGAGCAGTACGTC.

V and J are TRBV4-3 and TRBJ2-1; D unclear. The V gene lost 4 bases and the J gene lost 4 bases, with 23 bases spanning the gap. Germline loops: CDR1 LGHNA, CDR2 YSLEER. The CDR3 has 18 amino acids. This CDR3 reads CASSLRTGWASGYNEQFF. As DNA, the CDR3 is TGCGCCAGCAGCCTCCGAACGGGTTGGGCTAGTGGGTACAATGAGCAGTTCTTC.

This clonotype occurred many times. This chain links TRBV29-1 with TRBJ2-5; D is undetermined. This CDR3 has 10 amino acids. Germline CDR1 is SQVTM and CDR2 is ANQGSEA. V was shortened by 7 bases and J by 7 bases, with 10 bases between the two germline ends. The CDR3 is CSGVVGTQYF. The CDR3 DNA is TGCAGCGGTGTCGTTGGGACCCAGTACTTC.

This clonotype was seen repeatedly, ten times or more. This chain connects TRBV12-3 or TRBV12-4 to TRBJ2-5; tentatively, D is TRBD2 (6 bases). The CDR3 runs 14 residues. The V and J ends lost 7 bases and 2 bases respectively, with 14 bases between them. The CDR3 sequence is CASNPRAGQETQYF. The DNA for the CDR3 is TGTGCCAGCAACCCGCGGGCGGGACAAGAGACCCAGTACTTC.

The chain is built from TRBV15 and TRBJ2-1; 7 positions match TRBD2. The CDR3 contains 15 residues. The germline CDR1 and CDR2 sequences are LNHNV and YYDKDF (reference sequence). Trimming removed 0 bases from V and 4 bases from J; junction bases left unmatched: 3. CDR3: CATSRESGAYNEQFF. As DNA, the CDR3 is TGTGCCACCAGCAGAGAGAGCGGGGCGTACAATGAGCAGTTCTTC.

The rearrangement joins TRBV12-3 or TRBV12-4 to TRBJ2-7; TRBD2 agrees at 7 bases. V lost 7 bases, J lost 2 bases, and 11 bases stayed unmatched. This CDR3 has 15 residues. For the CDR3, the DNA is TGTGCCAGCATCCGTCGGCTGGGGGGGACCTACGAGCAGTACTTC. Translating gives CASIRRLGGTYEQYF.

This chain connects TRBV2 to TRBJ2-1; 9 bases are shared with TRBD2. This CDR3 has 18 residues. V was clipped by 7 bases and J by 0 bases; unmatched bases: 13. The V gene's germline CDR1 is SNHLY and CDR2 FYNNEI. CDR3 bases: TGTGCCAGCATTGAGGGCGGGAGGGGGCTGAGCTCCTACAATGAGCAGTTCTTC. Translating gives CASIEGGRGLSSYNEQFF.

This clonotype was found a few times. The chain is built from TRBV4-1 and TRBJ2-1; no definite D call. Trimming removed 4 bases at V and 0 bases at J, with 13 bases between. The CDR3 totals 16 residues. Germline values: CDR1 MGHRA, CDR2 YSYEKL. As DNA, the CDR3 is TGCGCCAGCAGCCGAACATCCCGTTTCTCCTACAATGAGCAGTTCTTC. Encoded protein: CASSRTSRFSYNEQFF.

About this clonotype itself: A junction end diverges from the germline sequence, so it may reflect a read error. J is TRBJ2-6 and V is TRBV5-1, with D possibly TRBD1 on 6 matching bases. This CDR3 comprises 16 residues. The germline V gene has CDR1 SGHRS and CDR2 YFSETQ. The CDR3 DNA is TGCGCCAGCAGCTCGGGACATCCCTCTGGGGCCAACGGCCTGACTTTC. Translated, it gives CASSSGHPSGANGLTF.